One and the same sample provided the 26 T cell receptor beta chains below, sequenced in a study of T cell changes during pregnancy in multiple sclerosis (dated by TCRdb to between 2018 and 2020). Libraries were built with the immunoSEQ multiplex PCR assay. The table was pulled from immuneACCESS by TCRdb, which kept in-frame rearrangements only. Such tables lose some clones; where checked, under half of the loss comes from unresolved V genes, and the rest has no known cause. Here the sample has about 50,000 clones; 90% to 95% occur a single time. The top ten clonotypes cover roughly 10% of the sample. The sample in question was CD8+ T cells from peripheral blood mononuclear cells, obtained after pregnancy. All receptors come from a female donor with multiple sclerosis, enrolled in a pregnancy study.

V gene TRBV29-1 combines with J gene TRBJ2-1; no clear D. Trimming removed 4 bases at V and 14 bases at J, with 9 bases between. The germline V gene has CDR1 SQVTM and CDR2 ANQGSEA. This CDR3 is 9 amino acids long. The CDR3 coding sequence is TGCAGCGTTGGAGGTGTCGAGTTCTTC. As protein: CSVGGVEFF.

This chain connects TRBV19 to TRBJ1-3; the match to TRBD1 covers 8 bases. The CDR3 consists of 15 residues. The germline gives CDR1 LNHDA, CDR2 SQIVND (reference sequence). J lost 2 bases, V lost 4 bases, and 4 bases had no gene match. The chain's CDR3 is CASSNLTGAGNTIYF. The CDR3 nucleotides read TGTGCCAGTAGTAACCTGACAGGGGCTGGAAACACCATATATTTT. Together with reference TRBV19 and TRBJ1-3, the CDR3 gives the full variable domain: DGGITQSPKYLFRKEGQNVTLSCEQNLNHDAMYWYRQDPGQGLRLIYYSQIVNDFQKGDIAEGYSVSREKKESFPLTVTSAQKNPTAFYLCASSNLTGAGNTIYFGEGSWLTVV.

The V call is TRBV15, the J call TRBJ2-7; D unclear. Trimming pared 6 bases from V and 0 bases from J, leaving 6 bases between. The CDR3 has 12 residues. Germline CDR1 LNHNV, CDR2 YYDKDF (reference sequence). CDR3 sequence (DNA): TGTGCCACCAGAAGTAGCTCCTACGAGCAGTACTTC. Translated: CATRSSSYEQYF. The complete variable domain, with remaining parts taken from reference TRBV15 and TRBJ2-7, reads DAMVIQNPRYQVTQFGKPVTLSCSQTLNHNVMYWYQQKSSQAPKLLFHYYDKDFNNEADTPDNFQSRRPNTSFCFLDIRSPGLGDTAMYLCATRSSSYEQYFGPGTRLTVT.

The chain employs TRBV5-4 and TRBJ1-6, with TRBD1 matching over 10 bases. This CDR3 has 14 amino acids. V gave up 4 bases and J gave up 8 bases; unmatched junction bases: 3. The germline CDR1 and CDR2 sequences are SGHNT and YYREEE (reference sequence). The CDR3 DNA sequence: TGTGCCAGCAGCGCCGGGACAGGGGATTCACCCCTCCACTTT. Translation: CASSAGTGDSPLHF.

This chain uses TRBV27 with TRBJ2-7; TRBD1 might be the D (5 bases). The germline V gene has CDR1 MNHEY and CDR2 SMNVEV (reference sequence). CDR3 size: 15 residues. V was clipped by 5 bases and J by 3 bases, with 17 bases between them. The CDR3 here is CASSDKYTGNYEQYF. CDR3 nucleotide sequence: TGTGCCAGCAGTGATAAGTACACAGGTAACTACGAGCAGTACTTC.

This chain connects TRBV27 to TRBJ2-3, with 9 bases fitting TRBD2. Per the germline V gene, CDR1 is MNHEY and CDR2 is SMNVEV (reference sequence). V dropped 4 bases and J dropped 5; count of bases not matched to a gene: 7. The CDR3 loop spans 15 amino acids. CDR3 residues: CASSSLAGMEDTQYF. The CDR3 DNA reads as TGTGCCAGCAGTTCCCTAGCGGGGATGGAAGATACGCAGTATTTT.

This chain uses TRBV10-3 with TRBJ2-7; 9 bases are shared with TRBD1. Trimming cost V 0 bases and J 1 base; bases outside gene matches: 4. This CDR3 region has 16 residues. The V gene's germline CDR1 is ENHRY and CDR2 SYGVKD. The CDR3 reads CAISESTGQGSYEQYF. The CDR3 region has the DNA TGTGCCATCAGTGAGTCGACGGGACAGGGTTCCTACGAGCAGTACTTC.

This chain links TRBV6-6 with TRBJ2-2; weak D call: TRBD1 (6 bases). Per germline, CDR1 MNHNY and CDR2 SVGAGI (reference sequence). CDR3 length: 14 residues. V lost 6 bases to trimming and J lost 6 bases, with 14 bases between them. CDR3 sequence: CASRAVGGSGELFF. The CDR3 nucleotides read TGTGCCAGCAGAGCAGTTGGGGGCTCCGGGGAGCTGTTTTTT.

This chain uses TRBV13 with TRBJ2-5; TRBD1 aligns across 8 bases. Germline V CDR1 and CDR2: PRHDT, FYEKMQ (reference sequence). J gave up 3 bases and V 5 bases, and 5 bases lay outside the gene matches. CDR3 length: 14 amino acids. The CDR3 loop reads CASSPRTGKETQYF. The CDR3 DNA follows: TGTGCCAGCAGCCCCCGGACAGGGAAAGAGACCCAGTACTTC.

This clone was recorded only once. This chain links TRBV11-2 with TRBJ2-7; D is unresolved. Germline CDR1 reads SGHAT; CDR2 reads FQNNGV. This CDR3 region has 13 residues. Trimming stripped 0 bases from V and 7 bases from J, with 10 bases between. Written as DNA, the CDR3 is TGTGCCAGCAGCTTAGACGGGTTTTGGGAGCAGTACTTC. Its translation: CASSLDGFWEQYF.

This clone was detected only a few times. CDR3 region: CASSDSASGDSGELFF. The CDR3 DNA is TGTGCCAGCAGTGACTCGGCTAGCGGGGATTCCGGGGAGCTGTTTTTT. The chain uses TRBV6-4 and TRBJ2-2; 9 nucleotides agree with TRBD2. The CDR3 spans 16 residues. Germline trimming cut 0 bases from V and 6 bases from J; bases unmatched to any gene: 5. Germline V lookup: CDR1 MRHNA, CDR2 SNTAGT.

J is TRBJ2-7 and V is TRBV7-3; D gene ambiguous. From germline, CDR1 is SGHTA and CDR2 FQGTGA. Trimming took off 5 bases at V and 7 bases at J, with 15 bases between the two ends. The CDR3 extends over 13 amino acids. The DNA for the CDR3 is TGTGCCAGCAGCCCCACCTCAGGTGGGGAGCAGTACTTC. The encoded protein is CASSPTSGGEQYF.

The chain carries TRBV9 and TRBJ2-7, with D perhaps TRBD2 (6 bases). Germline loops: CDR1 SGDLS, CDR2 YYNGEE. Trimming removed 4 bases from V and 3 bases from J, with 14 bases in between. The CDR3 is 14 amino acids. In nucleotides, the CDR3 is TGTGCCAGCAGCCCGGGTTCGGGGGACTACGAGCAGTACTTC. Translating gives CASSPGSGDYEQYF.

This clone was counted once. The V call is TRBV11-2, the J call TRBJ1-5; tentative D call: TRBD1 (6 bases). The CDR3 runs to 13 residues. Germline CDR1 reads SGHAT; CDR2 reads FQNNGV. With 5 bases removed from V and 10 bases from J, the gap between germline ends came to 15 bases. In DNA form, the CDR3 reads TGTGCCAGCAGCCAGGGGTCTTGGGGACCCCAGCATTTT. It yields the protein CASSQGSWGPQHF.

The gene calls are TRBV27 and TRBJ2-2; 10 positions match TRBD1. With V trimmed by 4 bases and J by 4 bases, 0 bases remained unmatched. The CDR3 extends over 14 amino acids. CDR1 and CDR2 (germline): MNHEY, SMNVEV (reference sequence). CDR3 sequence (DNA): TGTGCCAGCAGTTGGACAGGGGGCACCGGGGAGCTGTTTTTT. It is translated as CASSWTGGTGELFF.

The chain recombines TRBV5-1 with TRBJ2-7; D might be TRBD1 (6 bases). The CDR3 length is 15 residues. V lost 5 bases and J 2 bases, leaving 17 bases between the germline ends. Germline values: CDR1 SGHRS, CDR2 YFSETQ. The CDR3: CASRRAGTLTYEQYF. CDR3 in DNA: TGCGCCAGCAGACGTGCCGGGACATTAACCTACGAGCAGTACTTC. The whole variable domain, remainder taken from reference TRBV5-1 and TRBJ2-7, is KAGVTQTPRYLIKTRGQQVTLSCSPISGHRSVSWYQQTPGQGLQFLFEYFSETQRNKGNFPGRFSGRQFSNSRSEMNVSTLELGDSALYLCASRRAGTLTYEQYFGPGTRLTVT.

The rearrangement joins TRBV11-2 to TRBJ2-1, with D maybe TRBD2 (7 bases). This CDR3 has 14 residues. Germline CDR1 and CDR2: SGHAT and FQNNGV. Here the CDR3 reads CAVQGGGAGDEQFF. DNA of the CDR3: TGTGCTGTTCAGGGCGGGGGCGCCGGTGATGAGCAGTTCTTC.

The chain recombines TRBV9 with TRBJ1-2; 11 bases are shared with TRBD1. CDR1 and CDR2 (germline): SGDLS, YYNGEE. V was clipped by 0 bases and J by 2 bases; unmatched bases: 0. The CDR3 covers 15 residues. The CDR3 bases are TGTGCCAGCAGCGTAGGGGACAGGGGGAACTATGGCTACACCTTC. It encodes CASSVGDRGNYGYTF.

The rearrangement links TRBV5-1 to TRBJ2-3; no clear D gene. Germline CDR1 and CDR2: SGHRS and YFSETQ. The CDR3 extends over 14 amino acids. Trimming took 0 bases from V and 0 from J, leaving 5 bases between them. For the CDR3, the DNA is TGCGCCAGCAGCTTGGATCAAAGCACAGATACGCAGTATTTT. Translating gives CASSLDQSTDTQYF.

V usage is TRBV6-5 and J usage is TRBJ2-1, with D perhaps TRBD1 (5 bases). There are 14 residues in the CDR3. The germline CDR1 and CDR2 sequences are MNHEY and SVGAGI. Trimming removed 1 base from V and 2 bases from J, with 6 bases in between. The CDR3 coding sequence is TGTGCCAGCAGTTACTACAGGACCTACAATGAGCAGTTCTTC. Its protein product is CASSYYRTYNEQFF.

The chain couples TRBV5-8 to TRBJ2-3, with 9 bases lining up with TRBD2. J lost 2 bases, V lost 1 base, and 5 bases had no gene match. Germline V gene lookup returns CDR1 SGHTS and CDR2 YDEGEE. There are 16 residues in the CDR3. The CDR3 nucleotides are TGTGCCAGCAGCTTGATCGGACTAGCGAACACAGATACGCAGTATTTT. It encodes CASSLIGLANTDTQYF.

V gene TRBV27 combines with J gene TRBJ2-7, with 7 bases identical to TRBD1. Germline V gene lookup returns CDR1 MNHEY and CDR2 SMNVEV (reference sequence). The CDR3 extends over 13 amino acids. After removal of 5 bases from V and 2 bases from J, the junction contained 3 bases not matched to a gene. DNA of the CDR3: TGTGCCAGCAGTGACAGGGTTACCTACGAGCAGTACTTC. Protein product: CASSDRVTYEQYF.

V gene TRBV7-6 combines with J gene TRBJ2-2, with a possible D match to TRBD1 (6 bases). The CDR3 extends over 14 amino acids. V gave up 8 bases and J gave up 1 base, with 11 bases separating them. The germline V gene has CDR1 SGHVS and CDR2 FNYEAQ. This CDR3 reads CASGQTGNTGELFF. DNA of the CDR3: TGTGCCAGCGGACAGACCGGGAACACCGGGGAGCTGTTTTTT.

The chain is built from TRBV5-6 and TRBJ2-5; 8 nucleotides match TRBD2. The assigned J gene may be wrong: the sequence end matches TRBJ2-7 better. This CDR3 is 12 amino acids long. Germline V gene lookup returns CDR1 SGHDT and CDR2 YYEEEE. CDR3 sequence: CASTVLADEQYF. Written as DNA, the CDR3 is TGTGCCAGCACCGTACTAGCGGACGAGCAGTACTTC.

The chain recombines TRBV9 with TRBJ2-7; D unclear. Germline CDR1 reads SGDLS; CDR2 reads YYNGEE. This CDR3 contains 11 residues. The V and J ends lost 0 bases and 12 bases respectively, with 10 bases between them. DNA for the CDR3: TGTGCCAGCAGCGTAGGCGGCCGCCTGTACTTC. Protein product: CASSVGGRLYF. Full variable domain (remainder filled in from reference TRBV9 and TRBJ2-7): DSGVTQTPKHLITATGQRVTLRCSPRSGDLSVYWYQQSLDQGLQFLIQYYNGEERAKGNILERFSAQQFPDLHSELNLSSLELGDSALYFCASSVGGRLYFGPGTRLTVT.

The CDR3 reads CASSLSIARSYEQYF. The CDR3 nucleotides are TGTGCCAGCAGCTTATCTATAGCCCGATCCTACGAGCAGTACTTC. The chain links TRBV5-8 to TRBJ2-7; no reliable D call. Trimming cost V 2 bases and J 1 base, with 13 bases left between them. Germline loops: CDR1 SGHTS, CDR2 YDEGEE. The CDR3 has 15 amino acids.